Presented here are 12 T cell receptor beta chains from one specimen sequenced in a study of shared clonotypes between healthy human individuals. TCRdb keeps only in-frame clones here, not all; method: immunoSEQ multiplex PCR. The sample includes around 530,000 clones, around 76% of them seen just once. Sequenced input: PBMCs. Source of these receptors: a woman in her forties in good health. Some clones in this sample may be carry-over from other donors' samples.

This chain connects TRBV18 to TRBJ2-7; D perhaps matches TRBD1 (6 bases). With 6 bases removed from V and 3 bases from J, the gap between germline ends came to 18 bases. This CDR3 comprises 15 residues. Per the germline V gene, CDR1 is KGHSH and CDR2 is LQKENI. The DNA of the CDR3 is TGTGCCAGCTCCCCAGATCAGGGGTCACGCTACGAGCAGTACTTC. It codes for CASSPDQGSRYEQYF.

The gene calls are TRBV30 and TRBJ1-2; D gene unclear. The CDR3 is made up of 15 amino acids. The germline gives CDR1 GTSNPN, CDR2 SVGIG (reference sequence). The ends were cut back, 3 bases at V and 0 bases at J, with 14 bases in the middle. The CDR3 nucleotides are TGTGCCTGGAGAAAGGAATGGGTTTCTAACTATGGCTACACCTTC. Protein product: CAWRKEWVSNYGYTF.

V gene TRBV5-6 combines with J gene TRBJ2-1; no reliable D call. Trimming took 4 bases from V and 2 from J, leaving 19 bases between them. CDR1 and CDR2 from the germline V gene are SGHDT and YYEEEE. The CDR3 sequence is 17 residues long. CDR3 amino acids: CASSPLGPEDAYNEQFF. The DNA for the CDR3 is TGTGCCAGCAGCCCGCTCGGGCCTGAGGACGCCTACAATGAGCAGTTCTTC. The full variable domain, with the rest looked up from reference TRBV5-6 and TRBJ2-1, is DAGVTQSPTHLIKTRGQQVTLRCSPKSGHDTVSWYQQALGQGPQFIFQYYEEEERQRGNFPDRFSGHQFPNYSSELNVNALLLGDSALYLCASSPLGPEDAYNEQFFGPGTRLTVL.

About this clone: A much larger clone lies a single base off, so this may be a read error. For the CDR3, the DNA is TGTGCCAGCAGCGTAGGGACTGGCGGGAGCACAGATACGCAGTATTTT. Its protein is CASSVGTGGSTDTQYF. The chain couples TRBV9 to TRBJ2-3, with D tentatively TRBD2 (5 bases). The CDR3 covers 16 residues. The V end was cut by 0 bases, the J end by 0 bases, with 11 bases between. CDR1 is SGDLS and CDR2 is YYNGEE in the germline V gene.

V is TRBV6-6 and J is TRBJ2-5, with TRBD1 as a possible D gene (6 bases). Trimming stripped 5 bases from V and 4 bases from J, with 14 bases between. CDR1 is MNHNY and CDR2 is SVGAGI in the germline V gene (reference sequence). This CDR3 has 14 residues. The DNA for the CDR3 is TGTGCCAGCAGTACCCGACAGGTGGGAGAGACCCAGTACTTC. Translation gives CASSTRQVGETQYF.

The V call is TRBV7-6, the J call TRBJ2-5, with TRBD2 as a possible D gene (5 bases). This CDR3 region has 15 residues. V shed 0 bases and J shed 4 bases, with 12 bases lying between them. Per germline, CDR1 SGHVS and CDR2 FNYEAQ. The chain's CDR3 is CASSLAGVSGETQYF. The CDR3 bases are TGTGCCAGCAGCTTAGCGGGAGTAAGTGGAGAGACCCAGTACTTC.

This clone turned up a few times. Since a much larger clone is just one base distant, this may be a read error. The chain recombines TRBV30 with TRBJ1-4; the D is unclear. Germline V gene sequence: CDR1 GTSNPN, CDR2 SVGIG (reference sequence). The ends were cut back, 0 bases at V and 8 bases at J, with 10 bases in the middle. The CDR3 covers 13 residues. CDR3 nucleotide sequence: TGTGCCTGGAGTGTAAACGGCAACGAAAAACTGTTTTTT. Translation: CAWSVNGNEKLFF.

This sequence joins TRBV7-2 and TRBJ2-3, with D maybe TRBD2 (5 bases). V was cut by 4 bases and J by 3 bases, with 20 bases left in between. This CDR3 is built from 17 residues. The germline CDR1 and CDR2 sequences are SGHTA and FQGNSA. The CDR3 DNA is TGTGCCAGCAGCTCCCCTAAGGCTAGCTATTTGACAGATACGCAGTATTTT. As protein: CASSSPKASYLTDTQYF.

The genes are TRBV7-3 and TRBJ1-1; 9 bases are a match to TRBD1. The germline CDR1 and CDR2 sequences are SGHTA and FQGTGA. The CDR3 contains 15 residues. V was clipped by 5 bases and J by 1 base; unmatched bases: 5. CDR3 sequence reads: CASSSMGQGNTEAFF. Written as DNA, the CDR3 is TGTGCCAGCAGCAGTATGGGACAGGGGAACACTGAAGCTTTCTTT. Drawing the rest from reference TRBV7-3 and TRBJ1-1, the complete variable domain is GAGVSQTPSNKVTEKGKYVELRCDPISGHTALYWYRQSLGQGPEFLIYFQGTGAADDSGLPNDRFFAVRPEGSVSTLKIQRTERGDSAVYLCASSSMGQGNTEAFFGQGTRLTVV.

The chain has TRBV6-1 and TRBJ1-4; 10 bases fit TRBD1. This CDR3 spans 17 amino acids. Germline CDR1 MNHNS, CDR2 SASEGT. The trim removed 1 base at V and 8 bases at J, leaving 10 bases unmatched. The CDR3 here is CASSEELRTGGREKLFF. For the CDR3, the DNA is TGTGCCAGCAGTGAAGAGCTAAGGACAGGGGGTAGAGAAAAACTGTTTTTT.

The genes are TRBV6-1 and TRBJ2-7; 9 nucleotides agree with TRBD2. The V and J ends lost 2 bases and 5 bases, in that order; junction bases with no gene match: 16. The CDR3 is 18 residues long. Per the germline V gene, CDR1 is MNHNS and CDR2 is SASEGT. The CDR3: CASSEIPLELAGAHEQYF. The CDR3 DNA follows: TGTGCCAGCAGTGAAATTCCCCTAGAATTAGCGGGAGCCCACGAGCAGTACTTC.

The chain employs TRBV5-1 and TRBJ1-2; D remains ambiguous. V was trimmed by 4 bases and J by 2 bases, leaving 9 bases between them. This CDR3 contains 13 residues. The germline V gene encodes CDR1 SGHRS and CDR2 YFSETQ. This CDR3 reads CASSEDGNYGYTF. The DNA of the CDR3 is TGCGCCAGCAGCGAGGACGGAAACTATGGCTACACCTTC. The full variable domain, completed using reference TRBV5-1 and TRBJ1-2, is KAGVTQTPRYLIKTRGQQVTLSCSPISGHRSVSWYQQTPGQGLQFLFEYFSETQRNKGNFPGRFSGRQFSNSRSEMNVSTLELGDSALYLCASSEDGNYGYTFGSGTRLTVV.